A selection of T cell receptor beta chains follows, all from one sample in a study of T cells in Graves' hyperthyroidism and ophthalmopathy. A single record per CDR3 protein comes from TCRdb applying MiXCR to the multiplex PCR reads. The profile shows 75,000 to 100,000 distinct CDR3 sequences, 51% of them singletons. Sequences were obtained from blood. The source of these receptors is a woman aged 40-49 years with Graves' hyperthyroidism. Each CDR3 is given with its conserved first and last residue. The D gene is left open where the match is weak. The size field is filled for only some rows; it gives once, few, many or a size class.

v_gene,d_gene,abundance,j_gene,CDR3aa,CDR3nt
TRBV7-9,.,many,TRBJ2-5,CASSFVPKETQYF,TGTGCCAGCAGCTTTGTCCCAAAAGAGACCCAGTACTTC
TRBV30,.,.,TRBJ1-3,CAWSLDSSGNTIYF,TGTGCCTGGAGTCTGGACAGCTCTGGAAACACCATATATTTT
TRBV7-6,.,many,TRBJ2-3,CASSPPGDDTQYF,TGTGCCAGCAGCCCCCCGGGGGATGATACGCAGTATTTT
TRBV15,.,.,TRBJ2-2,CATSDTGSGAGELFF,TGTGCCACCAGCGACACAGGGTCAGGGGCCGGGGAGTTGTTTTTT
TRBV7-9,.,many,TRBJ2-5,CASSHELSEETQYF,TGTGCCAGCAGCCACGAGCTTTCAGAAGAGACCCAGTACTTC
TRBV7-7,TRBD1,many,TRBJ2-5,CASSLARVDRVSFLKETQYF,TGTGCCAGCAGCTTAGCTAGGGTGGACAGGGTTTCGTTCCTTAAAGAGACCCAGTACTTC
TRBV6-7,.,few,TRBJ2-7,CASTLPPAPNSYEQYF,TGTGCCAGCACACTTCCTCCAGCTCCCAACTCCTACGAGCAGTACTTC
TRBV28,.,.,TRBJ1-5,CASSLTCSNQPQHF,TGTGCCAGCAGTTTGACATGTAGCAATCAGCCCCAGCATTTT
TRBV20-1,.,once,TRBJ1-5,CSAGGGGSGQPQHF,TGCAGTGCAGGTGGGGGGGGCAGCGGACAGCCCCAGCATTTT
TRBV29-1,TRBD1,.,TRBJ1-2,CSGGQGNGGYTF,TGCAGCGGGGGACAGGGGAATGGGGGCTACACCTTC
TRBV29-1,TRBD1,.,TRBJ2-5,CSLTPRGRAETQYF,TGCAGCTTGACGCCAAGGGGGCGGGCGGAGACCCAGTACTTC
TRBV7-2,TRBD2,many,TRBJ2-2,CASSFTSGRAGGELFF,TGTGCCAGCAGCTTCACTAGCGGGAGGGCCGGCGGGGAGCTGTTTTTT
TRBV2,.,.,TRBJ2-5,CASTLDREGTQYF,TGTGCCAGCACCCTCGACAGGGAGGGGACCCAGTACTTC
TRBV2,.,.,TRBJ1-3,CASRLQGGGSGNTIYF,TGTGCCAGCAGACTACAAGGCGGGGGCTCTGGAAACACCATATATTTT
TRBV7-2,.,many,TRBJ2-3,CASSLGTGRKLTDTQYF,TGTGCCAGCAGCTTGGGAACAGGGCGAAAACTAACAGATACGCAGTATTTT
TRBV2,.,many,TRBJ2-3,CASNSGRSTDTQYF,TGTGCCAGCAATAGCGGCCGTAGCACAGATACGCAGTATTTT
TRBV29-1,TRBD1,.,TRBJ1-1,CSVQGAYDAEAFF,TGCAGCGTACAGGGGGCCTACGACGCTGAAGCTTTCTTT
TRBV9,.,.,TRBJ2-3,CASSRGRGADTQYF,TGTGCCAGCAGCCGTGGTAGGGGGGCAGACACGCAGTATTTT
TRBV20-1,.,.,TRBJ2-7,CSARPPGFADKQYF,TGCAGTGCTAGACCCCCCGGGTTTGCGGACAAGCAGTACTTC
TRBV28,TRBD1,many,TRBJ2-5,CASSSLTGGQETQYF,TGTGCCAGCAGTTCCCTGACAGGGGGCCAAGAGACCCAGTACTTC
TRBV15,.,many,TRBJ1-4,CATSRGQGEKLFF,TGTGCCACCAGCAGAGGCCAGGGTGAGAAACTGTTTTTT
TRBV7-9,.,.,TRBJ2-7,CASRLPVKTYEQYF,TGTGCCAGCAGGCTACCCGTCAAAACCTACGAGCAGTACTTC
TRBV7-9,TRBD1,.,TRBJ2-5,CASSPLSGQGGETQYF,TGTGCCAGCAGCCCCCTCTCGGGACAGGGTGGGGAGACCCAGTACTTC
TRBV9,TRBD1,.,TRBJ1-2,CASSVGRDRRGYTF,TGTGCCAGCAGCGTAGGACGGGACAGACGTGGCTACACCTTC
TRBV7-2,TRBD1,.,TRBJ1-2,CASILGGAADHGYTF,TGTGCCAGCATCCTAGGGGGCGCAGCGGACCATGGCTACACCTTC
TRBV29-1,.,.,TRBJ2-7,CSARPGEKGYEQYF,TGCAGCGCCAGACCCGGGGAGAAGGGCTACGAGCAGTACTTC
TRBV7-2,TRBD2,.,TRBJ2-1,CASSLSLAGARNEQFF,TGTGCCAGCAGCTTGTCACTAGCGGGAGCGCGAAATGAGCAGTTCTTC
TRBV12-3/TRBV12-4,.,few,TRBJ1-5,CASSLNRAQPQHF,TGTGCCAGCAGCTTAAACAGGGCCCAGCCCCAGCATTTT
TRBV7-8,.,few,TRBJ1-5,CASSRAGAGNQPQHF,TGTGCCAGCTCGCGGGCTGGTGCTGGCAATCAGCCCCAGCATTTT
TRBV20-1,TRBD1,.,TRBJ2-5,CSARRGLGETQYF,TGCAGTGCTAGGAGGGGGCTGGGAGAGACCCAGTACTTC
TRBV15,TRBD1,few,TRBJ2-5,CATSRDRARKTQYF,TGTGCCACCTCCCGGGACAGGGCGAGGAAGACCCAGTACTTC
TRBV4-2,.,.,TRBJ1-3,CASSQDNRYSGNTIYF,TGTGCCAGCAGCCAAGATAACCGCTACTCTGGAAACACCATATATTTT
TRBV7-6,.,.,TRBJ2-7,CASSRQGEQYF,TGTGCCAGCAGCCGGCAGGGGGAGCAGTACTTC
TRBV7-2,.,.,TRBJ1-1,CASSLGRYQAF,TGTGCCAGCAGCTTAGGAAGATACCAGGCATTT
TRBV7-2,TRBD1,once,TRBJ2-5,CASSRPGQVGGETQYF,TGTGCCAGCAGCCGGCCCGGACAGGTAGGGGGAGAGACCCAGTACTTC
TRBV5-1,.,.,TRBJ1-5,CASSLEETQHF,TGCGCCAGCAGCTTAGAAGAGACCCAGCATTTT
TRBV20-1,TRBD1,.,TRBJ2-7,CSARDRDRVAYEQYF,TGCAGTGCTAGAGATAGGGACAGGGTTGCCTACGAGCAGTACTTC